Each of the 3 T cell receptor beta chains below was sequenced from the same sample in a study of identical twins. MiXCR, run by TCRdb on the 5' RACE reads, gives a single entry per CDR3 protein. The profile shows 200,000 to 250,000 distinct CDR3 sequences, 7.5% of them singletons. These sequences were also reported in another study, on yellow fever vaccine responses in identical twins.

Sequences were obtained from memory (CD45RO+) T cells sorted from blood. These receptors all stem from a woman aged 18-29 years in good health.

The CDR3 is CAWSVGQGEAYEQYF. In nucleotides, the CDR3 is TGTGCCTGGAGTGTAGGACAGGGCGAAGCCTACGAGCAGTACTTC. The rearrangement links TRBV30 to TRBJ2-7; 8 bases are shared with TRBD1. This CDR3 has 15 amino acids. J lost 2 bases, V lost 0 bases, and 6 bases had no gene match. Germline CDR1 is GTSNPN and CDR2 is SVGIG (reference sequence). The complete variable domain, with remaining parts taken from reference TRBV30 and TRBJ2-7, reads SQTIHQWPATLVQPVGSPLSLECTVEGTSNPNLYWYRQAAGRGLQLLFYSVGIGQISSEVPQNLSASRPQDRQFILSSKKLLLSDSGFYLCAWSVGQGEAYEQYFGPGTRLTVT.

This clonotype was seen repeatedly, ten times or more. The V call is TRBV10-3, the J call TRBJ2-3, with D perhaps TRBD1 (5 bases). CDR1 and CDR2 from the germline V gene are ENHRY and SYGVKD. The CDR3 covers 14 residues. Between the trimmed V and J ends, which lost 10 bases and 2 bases, there was a span of 16 bases. CDR3 amino acids: CATTRQPPTDTQYF. For the CDR3, the DNA is TGTGCCACCACCCGACAGCCACCCACAGATACGCAGTATTTT.

This clonotype was detected many times. The chain recombines TRBV5-1 with TRBJ2-2; TRBD1 is a possible D gene (6 bases). This CDR3 region has 14 residues. In germline, CDR1 is SGHRS, CDR2 YFSETQ. The ends were cut back, 2 bases at V and 6 bases at J, with 11 bases in the middle. CDR3 amino acids: CASSLNRAPGELFF. The CDR3 DNA follows: TGCGCCAGCAGCTTAAACAGGGCCCCCGGGGAGCTGTTTTTT.